This TCR beta chain was observed in a study of CD8 T cells in ankylosing spondylitis. On this clonotype itself: The antigen is undetermined.

TCRdb reprocessed the 5' RACE reads via MiXCR and lists one record per CDR3 protein. The sample holds hundreds of thousands of distinct CDR3 sequences; roughly 12% are singletons and the top ten take approximately 0.51%. V gave up 4 bases and J gave up 3 bases; unmatched junction bases: 7. The length of the CDR3 is 15 residues. Looked up from germline, CDR1 is SGHRS and CDR2 is YFSETQ. Whole-study findings and limits: There was a TCR beta motif, made of several highly homologous variants, that appeared characteristic of ankylosing spondylitis blood.

The receptor comes from a male donor with ankylosing spondylitis. The chain is built from TRBV5-1 and TRBJ2-7; 10 bases line up with TRBD1. Material for sequencing was blood, either unsorted or a sorted T cell fraction (not recorded which). The chain's CDR3 is CASSGGGQGSYEQYF. CDR3 nucleotides: TGCGCCAGCAGCGGAGGGGGACAGGGGAGCTACGAGCAGTACTTC.